Below, 29 T cell receptor beta chains from the same sample are listed, as sequenced in a study of cytomegalovirus exposure and HLA in healthy donors (dated by TCRdb to about 2017). To prepare the library, the immunoSEQ multiplex PCR assay was applied. For the multiplex PCR, a mixture combining 60 forward primers for TCR Vbeta segments and 13 reverse primers for TCR Jbeta segments was used. Here the immuneACCESS table is served through TCRdb, limited to in-frame sequences with V and J called. Missing clones are a known gap in these copies; in checked studies unresolved V genes cover under half, and the rest lacks a known reason. The sample table records roughly 120,000 clones; around 84% of these occur just once. Around a fifth of the sample lies in the top ten. The sequenced material came from PBMCs. The receptor source for this set is a man aged 25 to 45 in good health and CMV-seropositive.

Here the CDR3 reads CASSSRTGSDEQYV. The DNA for the CDR3 is TGTGCCAGCAGTTCTCGGACAGGGTCTGACGAGCAGTACGTC. The chain recombines TRBV6-5 with TRBJ2-7; TRBD1 aligns across 8 bases. V lost 4 bases to trimming and J lost 5 bases; unmatched junction nucleotides: 7. The CDR3 spans 14 residues. Germline V gives CDR1 MNHEY, CDR2 SVGAGI.

The V gene is TRBV28, the J gene TRBJ2-7; 7 bases match TRBD2. Germline V gene data show CDR1 as MDHEN and CDR2 as SYDVKM. The CDR3 sequence is 14 residues long. Unmatched junction bases numbered 8, after V lost 6 bases and J lost 3 bases. CDR3 region: CASRQAGGSYEQYV. In DNA form, the CDR3 reads TGTGCCAGCAGGCAAGCGGGCGGGAGCTACGAGCAGTACGTC.

The chain carries TRBV18 and TRBJ1-5; 7 nucleotides match TRBD1. The J segment lost 2 bases and the V segment lost 1 base, leaving 5 bases of the junction unmatched. This CDR3 region has 16 residues. Germline CDR1 and CDR2: KGHSH and LQKENI. Here the CDR3 reads CASSPRSQGGNQPQHF. CDR3 nucleotides: TGTGCCAGCTCACCACGGTCGCAGGGGGGCAATCAGCCCCAGCATTTT.

V gene TRBV6-1 combines with J gene TRBJ2-2; tentative D call: TRBD2 (6 bases). Germline V gene sequence: CDR1 MNHNS, CDR2 SASEGT. V gave up 6 bases and J gave up 6 bases, with 14 bases separating them. The CDR3 spans 14 residues. The DNA for the CDR3 is TGTGCCAGCAGGAGGGACTTCCCTTCCGGGGAGCTGTTTTTT. The encoded protein is CASRRDFPSGELFF.

The genes are TRBV5-4 and TRBJ2-2, with 11 bases identical to TRBD2. CDR1 is SGHNT, CDR2 YYREEE, per germline (reference sequence). V lost 4 bases, J lost 5 bases, and 13 bases stayed unmatched. The CDR3 runs to 18 residues. The CDR3 loop reads CASSRARGLAGGTGELFF. DNA for the CDR3: TGTGCCAGCAGCCGCGCGAGGGGATTAGCGGGAGGGACCGGGGAGCTGTTTTTT.

V usage is TRBV18 and J usage is TRBJ2-4, with 12 bases fitting TRBD2. The CDR3 is 18 residues long. The trim removed 6 bases at V and 0 bases at J, leaving 9 bases unmatched. Germline CDR1 is KGHSH and CDR2 is LQKENI. The CDR3 sequence: CASSANLGLAGAKNIQYF. The CDR3 bases are TGTGCCAGCTCGGCGAACTTGGGACTAGCGGGAGCCAAAAACATTCAGTACTTC.

CDR3 DNA sequence: TGTGCCAGCAGCGCCCCAGGGGGCAGTCAGGAAAAACTGTTTTTT. This codes for CASSAPGGSQEKLFF. This chain joins TRBV9 and TRBJ1-4, with 8 bases identical to TRBD1. Losses at the gene ends were 3 bases for V and 8 bases for J; bases not matched to a gene: 9. The CDR3 is made up of 15 amino acids. Germline assignment: CDR1 SGDLS and CDR2 YYNGEE.

The J gene is TRBJ2-1, the V gene TRBV11-3, with 14 bases aligning to TRBD2. The CDR3 has 16 residues. V trimming: 1 base; J trimming: 10 bases; junction bases outside the gene matches: 6. Per the germline V gene, CDR1 is SGHNT and CDR2 is YENEEA. CDR3 protein: CASSLGLAGGGVEQFF. The CDR3 DNA reads TGTGCCAGCAGCTTAGGACTAGCGGGAGGGGGCGTAGAGCAGTTCTTC.

The chain combines TRBV7-9 with TRBJ1-2, with a tentative D call TRBD1 (5 bases). Trimming stripped 1 base from V and 8 bases from J, with 11 bases between. CDR1 SEHNR and CDR2 FQNEAQ come from the germline V gene (reference sequence). The CDR3 extends over 13 amino acids. CDR3 DNA: TGTGCCAGCAGCTTAGAAGCAGGGTTCGGCTACACCTTC. Translated, it gives CASSLEAGFGYTF.

DNA for the CDR3: TGTGCCAGCAGTTACTGGGGCACCCTCGACACTGAAGCTTTCTTT. Encoded protein: CASSYWGTLDTEAFF. This sequence joins TRBV6-5 and TRBJ1-1; D is possibly TRBD1 (5 bases). Trimming took 1 base from V and 3 from J, leaving 12 bases between them. This CDR3 is built from 15 residues. The germline V gene has CDR1 MNHEY and CDR2 SVGAGI.

The chain links TRBV5-6 to TRBJ1-2, with 8 bases that match TRBD1. The V segment lost 1 base and the J segment 5 bases; nucleotides outside the gene matches: 16. This CDR3 has 18 residues. Germline V gene lookup returns CDR1 SGHDT and CDR2 YYEEEE. CDR3 coding DNA: TGTGCCAGCAGCTTGTTCGTGGACAGGGCCACCCGGGATTATGGCTACACCTTC. Protein: CASSLFVDRATRDYGYTF.

The chain has TRBV6-1 and TRBJ1-2, with 7 nucleotides matching TRBD1. Looked up from germline, CDR1 is MNHNS and CDR2 is SASEGT. The V and J ends lost 2 bases and 9 bases, in that order; junction bases with no gene match: 12. This CDR3 has 15 amino acids. The CDR3 nucleotides read TGTGCCAGCAGTGAATCCTTAGACAGGGCCCAGAGCTACACCTTC. This gives the protein CASSESLDRAQSYTF.

The V call is TRBV6-1, the J call TRBJ2-5, with 9 bases identical to TRBD2. With V trimmed by 2 bases and J by 4 bases, 14 bases remained unmatched. CDR1 MNHNS and CDR2 SASEGT come from the germline V gene. This CDR3 spans 18 amino acids. The CDR3 region has the DNA TGTGCCAGCAGTGAAAGTGCTTGGGGGGCGGGAGGGCCAGAGACCCAGTACTTC. This encodes CASSESAWGAGGPETQYF.

On this clone: Other nucleotide sequences in the sample specify the same CDR3. The J gene is TRBJ1-1, the V gene TRBV2; TRBD1 is a possible D gene (5 bases). This CDR3 has 13 amino acids. Germline V gene sequence: CDR1 SNHLY, CDR2 FYNNEI. V was shortened by 4 bases and J by 2 bases, with 8 bases between the two germline ends. The CDR3: CASSAQGNTEAFF. The CDR3 DNA reads as TGTGCCAGCAGTGCTCAGGGAAACACTGAAGCTTTCTTT.

The chain joins TRBV6-1 to TRBJ1-4; tentatively, D is TRBD1 (5 bases). This CDR3 spans 15 amino acids. The V end was cut by 3 bases, the J end by 7 bases, with 15 bases between. CDR1 and CDR2 (germline): MNHNS, SASEGT. CDR3 sequence (DNA): TGTGCCAGCAGTGAGTGGGGGGGGATTGGTGAAAAACTGTTTTTT. Encoded protein: CASSEWGGIGEKLFF.

The chain employs TRBV30 and TRBJ2-5, with a tentative D call TRBD2 (5 bases). The V gene's germline CDR1 is GTSNPN and CDR2 SVGIG (reference sequence). With 8 bases removed from V and 5 bases from J, the gap between germline ends came to 15 bases. CDR3 length: 12 amino acids. CDR3 DNA: TGTGCCACGGCAACGGGGTGGGAGACCCAGTACTTC. Its protein is CATATGWETQYF.

The chain links TRBV6-5 to TRBJ1-6; no definite D call. V was pared by 2 bases and J by 9 bases, with 8 bases between. The CDR3 length is 13 residues. CDR1 MNHEY and CDR2 SVGAGI come from the germline V gene. In DNA, the CDR3 is TGTGCCAGCAGTTACCTACAGATTTCACCCCTCCACTTT. It translates to CASSYLQISPLHF.

The chain couples TRBV5-1 to TRBJ2-5; TRBD1 aligns across 7 bases. The V segment lost 5 bases and the J segment 13 bases; nucleotides outside the gene matches: 17. CDR1 SGHRS and CDR2 YFSETQ come from the germline V gene. CDR3 size: 14 residues. The CDR3 spells CASREGTGVGEAYF. The DNA of the CDR3 is TGCGCCAGCAGAGAAGGAACAGGGGTGGGCGAAGCGTACTTC.

J is TRBJ1-6 and V is TRBV2; tentative D call: TRBD1 (5 bases). The ends were cut back, 4 bases at V and 9 bases at J, with 10 bases in the middle. Germline V gene lookup returns CDR1 SNHLY and CDR2 FYNNEI. The CDR3 runs 13 residues. The CDR3 spells CASSGVQGSPLHF. DNA for the CDR3: TGTGCCAGCAGTGGTGTTCAGGGTTCACCCCTCCACTTT.

This clone appeared a single time. CDR3 DNA: TGCGCCAGCAGCCTCCGGGACATGTTCTCCGGGGAGCTGTTTTTT. It yields the protein CASSLRDMFSGELFF. The chain has TRBV5-1 and TRBJ2-2, with TRBD1 as a possible D gene (6 bases). Germline CDR1 SGHRS, CDR2 YFSETQ. The CDR3 totals 15 residues. V was cut by 4 bases and J by 6 bases, with 16 bases left in between.

The V gene is TRBV5-1, the J gene TRBJ1-2; TRBD1 matches at 10 bases. Germline V gene sequence: CDR1 SGHRS, CDR2 YFSETQ. J was trimmed by 6 bases and V by 4 bases; bases with no gene match: 18. This CDR3 has 18 residues. CDR3 in amino acids: CASSHDGTGVFGGDGYTF. The CDR3 coding sequence is TGCGCCAGCAGCCATGACGGGACAGGGGTCTTCGGTGGTGATGGCTACACCTTC. Supplemented by reference TRBV5-1 and TRBJ1-2, the full variable domain reads KAGVTQTPRYLIKTRGQQVTLSCSPISGHRSVSWYQQTPGQGLQFLFEYFSETQRNKGNFPGRFSGRQFSNSRSEMNVSTLELGDSALYLCASSHDGTGVFGGDGYTFGSGTRLTVV.

The chain couples TRBV2 to TRBJ2-3; 13 nucleotides agree with TRBD2. Per the germline V gene, CDR1 is SNHLY and CDR2 is FYNNEI. The CDR3 contains 17 residues. Germline trimming cut 0 bases from V and 2 bases from J; bases unmatched to any gene: 2. CDR3 bases: TGTGCCAGCAGTGAAGCGGGACTAGCGGGGCCCACAGATACGCAGTATTTT. Translating gives CASSEAGLAGPTDTQYF.

The rearrangement joins TRBV7-3 to TRBJ1-1; 9 bases align to TRBD1. The CDR3 sequence is 15 residues long. Germline V gene lookup returns CDR1 SGHTA and CDR2 FQGTGA. V lost 5 bases and J lost 1; bases outside the gene matches: 5. As DNA, the CDR3 is TGTGCCAGCAGCCCCACAGGGGGCAGGAACACTGAAGCTTTCTTT. Translation: CASSPTGGRNTEAFF.

J is TRBJ2-3 and V is TRBV19, with D unresolved. The CDR3 length is 11 residues. The V gene lost 5 bases and the J gene lost 4 bases, with 4 bases spanning the gap. Germline CDR1 LNHDA, CDR2 SQIVND (reference sequence). The CDR3 coding sequence is TGTGCCAGTAGTCAGGCAGATACGCAGTATTTT. Its protein is CASSQADTQYF.

V is TRBV5-1 and J is TRBJ2-5, with a weak D call TRBD2 (7 bases). The CDR3 is 15 amino acids. Trimming took 4 bases from V and 1 from J, leaving 14 bases between them. Per the germline V gene, CDR1 is SGHRS and CDR2 is YFSETQ. The CDR3 reads CASSPPGGPQETQYF. The CDR3 DNA is TGCGCCAGCAGCCCGCCCGGGGGGCCCCAAGAGACCCAGTACTTC.

This clone was detected a few times. This chain joins TRBV19 and TRBJ1-2; 8 nucleotides align to TRBD1. Germline CDR1 LNHDA, CDR2 SQIVND (reference sequence). The CDR3 has 15 residues. The V gene end was trimmed by 6 bases and the J gene end by 4 bases; junction bases not matched to a gene: 10. The CDR3 reads CASRGQALVGYGYTF. The CDR3 bases are TGTGCCAGTAGGGGACAGGCTCTAGTAGGCTATGGCTACACCTTC.

V usage is TRBV5-8 and J usage is TRBJ1-2, with TRBD1 matching 9 bases. Germline CDR1 and CDR2: SGHTS and YDEGEE. V shed 5 bases and J 5 bases; nucleotides not matched to a gene: 7. This CDR3 is 14 amino acids long. The CDR3 sequence is CASRITGTGYGYTF. The CDR3, as DNA: TGTGCCAGCAGGATAACCGGGACAGGGTATGGCTACACCTTC.

The chain uses TRBV5-1 and TRBJ2-7; 7 bases line up with TRBD1. Germline V gene data show CDR1 as SGHRS and CDR2 as YFSETQ. The CDR3 sequence is 15 residues long. Germline trimming cut 3 bases from V and 0 bases from J; bases unmatched to any gene: 6. CDR3 in amino acids: CASSSGQQSSYEQYF. CDR3 DNA sequence: TGCGCCAGCAGCTCGGGACAGCAGAGCTCCTACGAGCAGTACTTC.

This rearrangement joins TRBV19 to TRBJ1-4, with 7 bases matching TRBD1. J was trimmed by 5 bases and V by 1 base; bases with no gene match: 4. This CDR3 has 15 amino acids. Germline CDR1 reads LNHDA; CDR2 reads SQIVND (reference sequence). The CDR3 sequence is CASSIGGTVNEKLFF. The CDR3 DNA sequence: TGTGCCAGTAGTATAGGAGGGACAGTAAATGAAAAACTGTTTTTT.